The rows below give T cell receptor beta chains drawn from one sample of a study of neurological immune-mediated disorders. TCRdb re-derived calls from the 5' RACE reads in MiXCR, one entry per CDR3 protein. Among roughly 52,000 distinct CDR3 sequences, about 3.8% were seen once, and the ten largest hold about 6.7%. The sequenced material came from PBMCs. All receptors derive from a man aged 60-69 years with multiple sclerosis. The CDR3 runs from the conserved cysteine through the conserved F or W. D genes are given only for firm matches. Where a row states a size, it is once, few, many or the class of an expanded clone; other rows omit it.

abundance | d_gene | j_gene | v_gene | CDR3aa | CDR3nt
many | TRBD1 | TRBJ1-1 | TRBV20-1 | CSARDGDRGTEAFF | TGCAGTGCTAGAGACGGGGACAGGGGGACTGAAGCTTTCTTT
many | - | TRBJ2-7 | TRBV29-1 | CSVTFSYEQYF | TGCAGCGTTACTTTTTCCTACGAGCAGTACTTC
many | - | TRBJ2-1 | TRBV24-1 | CATSEAGREQFF | TGTGCCACCAGTGAAGCAGGTCGGGAGCAGTTCTTC
many | TRBD1 | TRBJ1-5 | TRBV20-1 | CSAEDRDLQPQHF | TGCAGTGCCGAGGACAGGGACCTTCAGCCCCAGCATTTT
many | TRBD2 | TRBJ2-6 | TRBV7-2 | CASSLVASGSGANVLTF | TGTGCCAGCAGCTTGGTGGCTAGCGGCTCTGGGGCCAACGTCCTGACTTTC
many | TRBD2 | TRBJ2-1 | TRBV7-8 | CASSMGLAGGNEQFF | TGTGCCAGCAGCATGGGACTAGCGGGGGGAAATGAGCAGTTCTTC
many | - | TRBJ1-1 | TRBV19 | CATGTQNTEAFF | TGTGCCACAGGGACGCAGAACACTGAAGCTTTCTTT
many | - | TRBJ2-3 | TRBV14 | CASSPGGGTQYF | TGTGCCAGCAGTCCCGGGGGTGGAACGCAGTATTTT
many | - | TRBJ1-4 | TRBV6-1 | CASTRTTTNEKLFF | TGTGCCAGCACTCGGACAACGACTAATGAAAAACTGTTTTTT
many | TRBD1 | TRBJ2-7 | TRBV27 | CASSIGQGRYEQYF | TGTGCCAGCAGTATAGGACAGGGCAGGTACGAGCAGTACTTC
many | - | TRBJ2-3 | TRBV9 | CASSVVPGLGTDTQYF | TGTGCCAGCAGCGTAGTTCCGGGGCTGGGCACAGATACGCAGTATTTT
few | TRBD1 | TRBJ2-7 | TRBV3-1 | CASSQERTGGSYEQYF | TGTGCCAGCAGCCAAGAGCGAACAGGGGGCTCCTACGAGCAGTACTTC
many | TRBD2 | TRBJ2-1 | TRBV5-1 | CASSGGLAEHNEQFF | TGCGCCAGCAGCGGGGGACTAGCGGAGCACAATGAGCAGTTCTTC
medium-sized | - | TRBJ2-4 | TRBV20-1 | CSARHVEDRPKNIQYF | TGCAGTGCTAGACACGTCGAGGACAGACCTAAAAACATTCAGTACTTC
- | - | TRBJ2-2 | TRBV7-3 | CASSIDTTGELFF | TGTGCCAGCAGCATCGACACCACCGGGGAGCTGTTTTTT
- | - | TRBJ1-2 | TRBV5-3 | CARSLVVAGEGGYTF | TGTGCCAGAAGCTTGGTGGTGGCAGGGGAAGGTGGCTACACCTTC
many | - | TRBJ2-6 | TRBV12-3/TRBV12-4 | CASSPGRAFGANVLTF | TGTGCCAGCAGTCCCGGACGGGCCTTTGGGGCCAACGTCCTGACTTTC
many | TRBD2 | TRBJ2-1 | TRBV24-1 | CATSDPTSVLGNEQFF | TGTGCCACCAGTGATCCGACTAGCGTCTTAGGCAATGAGCAGTTCTTC
many | TRBD2 | TRBJ2-5 | TRBV20-1 | CSARPSSGGFRETQYF | TGCAGTGCTAGACCTTCTAGCGGGGGGTTCCGAGAGACCCAGTACTTC